This is a list of T cell receptor beta chains from one sample in a study of blood T cell repertoires in COVID-19. Sequencing was performed with immunoSEQ multiplex PCR; in TCRdb, only in-frame clones are kept and a portion is missing. The sample carries 200,000 to 250,000 clones, about 80% recorded once. Sequencing used PBMCs or T cells enriched from blood (not recorded which). These receptors all come from a man aged 40-50 years who had recovered from COVID-19. Both conserved end residues are part of each CDR3. A D gene is named only where the DNA matches it firmly. Expanded clones get a size class; other rows say once, few or many, or leave the size out.

j_gene	v_gene	abundance	d_gene	CDR3nt	CDR3aa
TRBJ1-5	TRBV19	.	.	TGTGCCAGTACCTTACCAGGGAACTATCAGCCCCAGCATTTT	CASTLPGNYQPQHF
TRBJ1-2	TRBV12-5	.	.	TGTGCTAGTGGTTTGGGAGCCGGGACTGACTACACCTTC	CASGLGAGTDYTF
TRBJ2-7	TRBV4-3	.	TRBD2	TGCGCCAGCAGCCAGGGTTTGGCGGGGGGGCTTCACGAGCAGTACTTC	CASSQGLAGGLHEQYF
TRBJ2-1	TRBV7-2	.	.	TGTGCCAGCAGCTTAGAGCCAGGGGGGAATGAGCAGTTCTTC	CASSLEPGGNEQFF
TRBJ2-3	TRBV11-3	.	.	TGTGCCAGCAGCCCGCGCGGGCCAGATACGCAGTATTTT	CASSPRGPDTQYF
TRBJ2-7	TRBV5-1	.	TRBD2	TGCGCCAGCAGTAGGGGACTAGCGGGATTGTACGAGCAGTACTTC	CASSRGLAGLYEQYF
TRBJ2-1	TRBV9	.	TRBD2	TGTGCCAGCAGCGCGAAGAGAACTAGCGGGGGCCACAATGAGCAGTTCTTC	CASSAKRTSGGHNEQFF
TRBJ2-1	TRBV7-3	.	.	TGTGCCAGCAGCTTAGGTTTCATAGCCACCAATGAGCAGTTCTTC	CASSLGFIATNEQFF
TRBJ1-1	TRBV9	.	TRBD1	TGTGCCAGCAAATCAATGTCGGGACAGGGTATCACTGAAGCTTTCTTT	CASKSMSGQGITEAFF
TRBJ2-7	TRBV5-6	.	.	TGTGCCAGCAGCTTGGCCGGTCAACCCTACGAGCAGTACTTC	CASSLAGQPYEQYF
TRBJ1-2	TRBV6-5	.	.	TGTGCCAGCAGTACGGGGGGGCGCCTTGGCTACACCTTC	CASSTGGRLGYTF
TRBJ1-5	TRBV7-8	once	.	TGTGCCAGCAAGGAGGGGGGGAGCAATCAGCCCCAGCATTTT	CASKEGGSNQPQHF
TRBJ1-2	TRBV5-1	.	TRBD1	TGCGCCAGCAGTTCCGGACAGGGCCCTCTCCGGGAGGATACCTTC	CASSSGQGPLREDTF
TRBJ2-3	TRBV28	.	.	TGTGCCAGCAGTTTGGGAGGCCTACCACGTGCAGATACGCAGTATTTT	CASSLGGLPRADTQYF
TRBJ2-1	TRBV7-9	.	.	TGTGCCAGCAGCTTAGATGTACCTACTGAGCAGTTCTTC	CASSLDVPTEQFF
TRBJ2-3	TRBV27	once	.	TGTGCCAGCAGTTTTTGGGCAGTCCCAGATACGCAGTATTTT	CASSFWAVPDTQYF
TRBJ2-3	TRBV4-1	.	.	TGCGCCAGCAGCCAAGACCCCATGAAACCATACTCGCAGTATTTT	CASSQDPMKPYSQYF
TRBJ1-2	TRBV27	.	.	TGTGCCAGCGGAATGGGGGCTGGCTACACCTTC	CASGMGAGYTF
TRBJ2-3	TRBV3-1/TRBV3-2	.	.	TGTGCCAGCAGCCGACTAAACCCCGGCACAGATACGCAGTATTTT	CASSRLNPGTDTQYF
TRBJ1-5	TRBV11-2	.	TRBD1	TGTGCCAGCAGCTTAGATGCGACAGGGGCTCTGGCGTCAGGCAATCAGCCCCAGCATTTT	CASSLDATGALASGNQPQHF
TRBJ2-5	TRBV12-5	.	TRBD1	TGTGCTAGTGGCCAGGGACAGGGGGGTGGGGAGACCCAGTACTTC	CASGQGQGGGETQYF
TRBJ2-5	TRBV7-8	.	TRBD1	TGTGCCAGCAGCAGACTGGACAGGGTCCAAGAGACCCAGTACTTC	CASSRLDRVQETQYF
TRBJ2-1	TRBV20-1	.	.	TGCAGCCTATTTACTCGGGATGAGCAGTTCTTC	CSLFTRDEQFF
TRBJ2-1	TRBV9	.	TRBD2	TGTGCCAGCAGCGCGGGACTAGCGGGCAATGAGCAGTTCTTC	CASSAGLAGNEQFF
TRBJ2-3	TRBV10-2	.	.	TGCGCCAGCAGTGAGTCGAGGAGAGATACGCAGTATTTT	CASSESRRDTQYF
TRBJ2-2	TRBV3-1/TRBV3-2	.	.	TGTGCCAGCAGCCAAGGCGGCACCGGGGAGCTGTTTTTT	CASSQGGTGELFF
TRBJ1-5	TRBV7-3	.	.	TGTGCCAGCGCCTCACAGCTAGCCGGGCCCCAGCATTTT	CASASQLAGPQHF
TRBJ1-1	TRBV5-1	.	.	TGCGCCAGCAGCTTGGACAGGATCGAAGCTTTCTTT	CASSLDRIEAFF
TRBJ1-2	TRBV2	once	TRBD1	TGTGCCAGCATACAGGGGTCTAACTATGGCTACACCTTC	CASIQGSNYGYTF
TRBJ1-1	TRBV7-9	.	.	TGTGCCAGCAGTCTAGTAGGTTTCAGGAGGGTTGAAGCTTTCTTT	CASSLVGFRRVEAFF
TRBJ1-1	TRBV28	.	TRBD1	TGTGCCAGCAGGGGGACAGGGCAGAACACTGAAGCTTTCTTT	CASRGTGQNTEAFF